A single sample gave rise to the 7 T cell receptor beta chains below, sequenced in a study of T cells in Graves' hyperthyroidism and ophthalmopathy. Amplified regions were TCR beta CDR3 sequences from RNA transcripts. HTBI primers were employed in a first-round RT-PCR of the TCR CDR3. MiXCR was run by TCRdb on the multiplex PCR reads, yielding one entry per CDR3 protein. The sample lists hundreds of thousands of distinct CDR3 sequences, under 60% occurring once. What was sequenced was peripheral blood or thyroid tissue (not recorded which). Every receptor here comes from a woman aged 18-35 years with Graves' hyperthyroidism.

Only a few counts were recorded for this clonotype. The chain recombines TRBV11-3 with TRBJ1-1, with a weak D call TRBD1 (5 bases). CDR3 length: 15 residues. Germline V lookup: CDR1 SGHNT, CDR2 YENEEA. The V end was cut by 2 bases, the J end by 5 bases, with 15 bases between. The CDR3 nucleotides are TGTGCCAGCAGCTTACGGAGGGGCGCGAGGACTGAAGCTTTCTTT. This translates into CASSLRRGARTEAFF.

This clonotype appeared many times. The CDR3 here is CSVARGATNEKLFF. DNA of the CDR3: TGCAGCGTTGCTCGGGGAGCAACTAATGAAAAACTGTTTTTT. The rearrangement links TRBV29-1 to TRBJ1-4; D gene ambiguous. Trimming cost V 4 bases and J 0 bases, with 9 bases left between them. CDR3 length equals 14 residues. Germline CDR1 and CDR2: SQVTM and ANQGSEA.

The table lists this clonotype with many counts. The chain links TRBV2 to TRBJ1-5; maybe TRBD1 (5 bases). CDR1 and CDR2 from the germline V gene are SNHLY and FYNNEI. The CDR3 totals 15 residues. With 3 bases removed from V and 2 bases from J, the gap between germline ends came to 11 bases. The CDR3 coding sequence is TGTGCCAGCAGTGACTCAGGGTTGGGCAATCAGCCCCAGCATTTT. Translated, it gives CASSDSGLGNQPQHF. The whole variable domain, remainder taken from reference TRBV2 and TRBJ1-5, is EPEVTQTPSHQVTQMGQEVILRCVPISNHLYFYWYRQILGQKVEFLVSFYNNEISEKSEIFDDQFSVERPDGSNFTLKIRSTKLEDSAMYFCASSDSGLGNQPQHFGDGTRLSIL.

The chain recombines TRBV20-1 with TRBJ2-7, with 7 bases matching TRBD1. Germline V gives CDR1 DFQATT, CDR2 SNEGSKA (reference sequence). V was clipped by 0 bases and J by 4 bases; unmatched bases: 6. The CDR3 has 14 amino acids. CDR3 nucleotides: TGCAGTGCTAGAGATCTTAGGGGGCTTTACGAGCAGTACTTC. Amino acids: CSARDLRGLYEQYF.

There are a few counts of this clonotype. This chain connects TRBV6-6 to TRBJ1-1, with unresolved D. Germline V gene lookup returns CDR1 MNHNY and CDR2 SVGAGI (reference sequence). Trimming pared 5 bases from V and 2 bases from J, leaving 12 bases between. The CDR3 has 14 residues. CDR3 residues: CASSHLGSNTEAFF. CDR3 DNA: TGTGCCAGCAGTCACCTTGGCAGCAACACTGAAGCTTTCTTT.

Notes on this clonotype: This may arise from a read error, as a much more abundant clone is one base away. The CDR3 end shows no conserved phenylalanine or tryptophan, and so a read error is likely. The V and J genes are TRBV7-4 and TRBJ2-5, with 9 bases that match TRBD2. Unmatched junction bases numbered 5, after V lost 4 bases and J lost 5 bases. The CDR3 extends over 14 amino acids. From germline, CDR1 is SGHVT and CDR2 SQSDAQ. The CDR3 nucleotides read TGTGCCAGCAGCTGGACTAGCGCCGCGGAGACCCAGTACGTC. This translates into CASSWTSAAETQYV.

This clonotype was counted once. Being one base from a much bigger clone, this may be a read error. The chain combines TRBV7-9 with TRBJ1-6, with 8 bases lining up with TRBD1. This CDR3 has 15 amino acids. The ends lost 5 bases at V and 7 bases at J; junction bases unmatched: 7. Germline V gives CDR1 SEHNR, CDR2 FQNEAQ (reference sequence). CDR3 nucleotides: TGTGCCAGCAGCGCCCAACAGGGGGGGAATTCACCCCTCCACTTT. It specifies CASSAQQGGNSPLHF.